The clone carrying this T cell receptor beta chain was seen at least ten times. Its target is not known. The 5'RACE template-switching step produced TCR cDNA and added a universal primer site and UMIs. TCRdb called the 5' RACE reads again in MiXCR, with one record for every CDR3 protein. The table includes some 110,000 distinct CDR3 sequences, roughly 6.7% detected once. The CDR3 is made up of 15 amino acids. Unmatched junction bases numbered 2, after V lost 1 base and J lost 1 base. CDR1 and CDR2 from the germline V gene are SGHRS and YFSETQ. The sample comes from a study of T cells after yellow fever vaccination. General study findings and limits: The secondary T-cell response peaked on day 5, not day 15, but was weaker. Reappearing after the booster were most of the clones from primary vaccination (roughly 96% CD4, 70% to 90% CD8).

Sample: CD4+ T cells sorted from PBMCs, taken roughly 10 days after the first yellow fever vaccination. The receptor comes from a young man who received the YFV17D yellow fever vaccine. V and J are TRBV5-1 and TRBJ2-3; 8 nucleotides match TRBD1. CDR3 amino acids: CASSLMTGGTDTQYF. For the CDR3, the DNA is TGCGCCAGCAGCTTGATGACAGGGGGCACAGATACGCAGTATTTT.